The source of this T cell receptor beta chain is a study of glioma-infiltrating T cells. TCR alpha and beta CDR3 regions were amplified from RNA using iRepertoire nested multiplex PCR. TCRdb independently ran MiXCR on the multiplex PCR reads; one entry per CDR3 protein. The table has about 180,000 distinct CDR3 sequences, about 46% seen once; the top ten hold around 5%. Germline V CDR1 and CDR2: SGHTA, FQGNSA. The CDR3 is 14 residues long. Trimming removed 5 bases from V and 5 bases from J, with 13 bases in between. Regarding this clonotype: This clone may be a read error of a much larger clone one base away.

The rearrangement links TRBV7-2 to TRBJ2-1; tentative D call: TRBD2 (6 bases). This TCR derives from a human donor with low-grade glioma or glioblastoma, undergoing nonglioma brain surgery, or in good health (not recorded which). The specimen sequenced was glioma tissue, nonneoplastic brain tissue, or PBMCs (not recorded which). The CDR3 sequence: CASSTTTSHNEQFF. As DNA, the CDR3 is TGTGCCAGCAGCACGACTACTAGCCACAATGAGCAGTTCTTC.